These 2 T cell receptor beta chains were sequenced from one sample in a study of cytomegalovirus exposure and HLA in healthy donors. PCR employed 60 Vbeta and 13 Jbeta primers. TCRdb's table, derived via immunoSEQ multiplex PCR, lists solely in-frame clones and lacks some. The table has 150,000 or so clones, 74% seen once; the top ten hold 7.3%. The sample comprised PBMCs. Receptor source: a male donor in good health and CMV-seronegative.

This clone has more than one count but fewer than ten. This rearrangement joins TRBV5-1 to TRBJ2-2; 8 bases map to TRBD2. Germline V gene sequence: CDR1 SGHRS, CDR2 YFSETQ. The CDR3 covers 18 residues. V lost 2 bases to trimming and J lost 2 bases; unmatched junction nucleotides: 11. The CDR3 region is CASSFNPAGAVNTGELFF. DNA for the CDR3: TGCGCCAGCAGCTTTAACCCAGCGGGGGCCGTTAACACCGGGGAGCTGTTTTTT.

This chain links TRBV28 with TRBJ2-7, with 10 bases identical to TRBD2. This CDR3 comprises 14 residues. Trimming removed 7 bases from V and 3 bases from J; junction bases left unmatched: 6. Germline loops: CDR1 MDHEN, CDR2 SYDVKM. The CDR3 nucleotides are TGTGCCAGCACCCCACTAGCGGGGAGCTACGAGCAGTACTTC. This codes for CASTPLAGSYEQYF.